The 31 T cell receptor beta chains listed next were all sequenced from one sample in a study of early T cells in non-severe SARS-CoV-2 infection. TCRdb re-called the 5' RACE reads with MiXCR, one entry per CDR3 protein. This table has 55,000 to 80,000 distinct CDR3 sequences, roughly 9% appearing once. Here the sequenced sample was whole blood, taken at baseline. These TCRs come from an adult who was a healthcare worker with PCR-confirmed SARS-CoV-2 infection or an uninfected control (not recorded which).

This chain connects TRBV18 to TRBJ1-1; TRBD1 aligns across 7 bases. V lost 3 bases to trimming and J lost 3 bases; unmatched junction nucleotides: 7. The germline V gene encodes CDR1 KGHSH and CDR2 LQKENI. The CDR3 sequence is 15 residues long. CDR3 DNA sequence: TGTGCCAGCTCACCTCAAACAGGGGTAGACACTGAAGCTTTCTTT. Protein product: CASSPQTGVDTEAFF.

The gene calls are TRBV6-5 and TRBJ1-2; tentatively, D is TRBD1 (6 bases). In germline, CDR1 is MNHEY, CDR2 SVGAGI. Trimming stripped 2 bases from V and 4 bases from J, with 8 bases between. The CDR3 covers 13 residues. CDR3 in amino acids: CASSYGTPYGYTF. CDR3 DNA sequence: TGTGCCAGCAGTTACGGGACACCCTATGGCTACACCTTC.

This clonotype was seen a handful of times. The chain has TRBV7-9 and TRBJ1-1; 7 nucleotides align to TRBD1. With 7 bases clipped from V and 11 bases from J, the junction kept 10 bases outside the gene matches. This CDR3 has 12 residues. Germline values: CDR1 SEHNR, CDR2 FQNEAQ (reference sequence). The CDR3 sequence is CASTTWGTAAFF. The CDR3 coding sequence is TGTGCCAGCACCACGTGGGGGACAGCGGCTTTCTTT.

This sequence joins TRBV5-1 and TRBJ1-1; 8 nucleotides agree with TRBD1. The CDR3 length is 14 residues. V was pared by 4 bases and J by 5 bases, with 7 bases of the junction left unmatched. Germline V gene sequence: CDR1 SGHRS, CDR2 YFSETQ. The CDR3 protein is CASSDRTGRTEAFF. The CDR3 region has the DNA TGCGCCAGCAGCGACCGGACAGGGCGGACTGAAGCTTTCTTT.

This clonotype was observed a few times. The chain carries TRBV7-6 and TRBJ1-1; possibly TRBD1 for D (6 bases). Trimming took off 3 bases at V and 4 bases at J, with 18 bases between the two ends. This CDR3 comprises 16 residues. CDR1 SGHVS and CDR2 FNYEAQ come from the germline V gene. CDR3 in amino acids: CASSFARPGDTTEAFF. CDR3 bases: TGTGCCAGCAGCTTTGCCCGCCCCGGGGACACCACTGAAGCTTTCTTT.

V is TRBV6-2 or TRBV6-3 and J is TRBJ2-3; 14 bases are shared with TRBD2. J gave up 1 base and V 2 bases, and 8 bases lay outside the gene matches. This CDR3 has 19 amino acids. CDR1 and CDR2 from the germline V gene are MNHEY and SVGEGT. The CDR3 loop reads CASSYMGLAGVARTDTQYF. The CDR3 nucleotides read TGTGCCAGCAGTTACATGGGACTAGCGGGAGTCGCCCGCACAGATACGCAGTATTTT.

This clonotype was observed a few times. The CDR3 sequence: CASSRGRNPTGTGELFF. The CDR3 bases are TGTGCCAGCAGCCGGGGACGGAATCCCACCGGCACCGGGGAGCTGTTTTTT. The rearrangement joins TRBV12-3 or TRBV12-4 to TRBJ2-2, with D tentatively TRBD1 or TRBD2 (5 bases each). This CDR3 contains 17 residues. Trimming cost V 6 bases and J 4 bases, with 21 bases left between them.

The V call is TRBV11-2, the J call TRBJ2-7; D possibly corresponds to TRBD2 (5 bases). V was shortened by 6 bases and J by 0 bases, with 12 bases between the two germline ends. The CDR3 spans 14 residues. Germline V gene sequence: CDR1 SGHAT, CDR2 FQNNGV. The CDR3 DNA is TGTGCCAGCAGGATCCCCGGGATCTCCTACGAGCAGTACTTC. It specifies CASRIPGISYEQYF.

This clonotype was observed at least ten times. This chain joins TRBV5-1 and TRBJ2-1; D tentatively reads TRBD1 or TRBD2 (5 bases each). The CDR3 extends over 15 amino acids. CDR1 is SGHRS and CDR2 is YFSETQ in the germline V gene. Trimming removed 1 base at V and 5 bases at J, with 13 bases between. CDR3: CASSLLGEQNNEQFF. Written as DNA, the CDR3 is TGCGCCAGCAGCTTGTTGGGGGAGCAAAACAATGAGCAGTTCTTC. Together with reference TRBV5-1 and TRBJ2-1, the CDR3 gives the full variable domain: KAGVTQTPRYLIKTRGQQVTLSCSPISGHRSVSWYQQTPGQGLQFLFEYFSETQRNKGNFPGRFSGRQFSNSRSEMNVSTLELGDSALYLCASSLLGEQNNEQFFGPGTRLTVL.

This clonotype came up many times. The chain carries TRBV2 and TRBJ2-3, with 9 positions matching TRBD2. The trim removed 4 bases at V and 2 bases at J, leaving 7 bases unmatched. CDR1 and CDR2 (germline): SNHLY, FYNNEI. The CDR3 runs to 16 residues. CDR3 nucleotides: TGTGCCAGCAGTGCGAAACTAGCGGGTATCACAGATACGCAGTATTTT. As protein: CASSAKLAGITDTQYF.

This clonotype was detected many times. The genes are TRBV3-1 and TRBJ2-4; 7 nucleotides agree with TRBD2. Germline V gene data show CDR1 as LGHDT and CDR2 as YNNKEL (reference sequence). V lost 1 base and J lost 8; bases outside the gene matches: 8. This CDR3 contains 15 residues. DNA of the CDR3: TGTGCCAGCAGCCAAGTTCCGGCAGGGAGGGACATTCAGTACTTC. Protein: CASSQVPAGRDIQYF. The full variable domain, with the rest looked up from reference TRBV3-1 and TRBJ2-4, is DTAVSQTPKYLVTQMGNDKSIKCEQNLGHDTMYWYKQDSKKFLKIMFSYNNKELIINETVPNRFSPKSPDKAHLNLHINSLELGDSAVYFCASSQVPAGRDIQYFGAGTRLSVL.

A few counts support this clonotype. This chain joins TRBV5-1 and TRBJ2-1; 10 bases align to TRBD2. Germline V gene data show CDR1 as SGHRS and CDR2 as YFSETQ. CDR3 length: 15 residues. V gave up 7 bases and J gave up 7 bases; unmatched junction bases: 11. The CDR3 region is CASYRGPSGSNEQFF. CDR3 nucleotides: TGCGCCAGCTACAGAGGGCCTAGCGGGAGTAATGAGCAGTTCTTC.

Many counts were recorded for this clonotype. The chain links TRBV30 to TRBJ1-1; 11 nucleotides agree with TRBD1. The CDR3 sequence is 13 residues long. The V gene's germline CDR1 is GTSNPN and CDR2 SVGIG (reference sequence). V lost 8 bases to trimming and J lost 4 bases; unmatched junction nucleotides: 6. CDR3 DNA: TGTGCCGGACTCGGGACAGGGGGCACTGAAGCTTTCTTT. Protein: CAGLGTGGTEAFF. Looking up the rest from reference TRBV30 and TRBJ1-1 gives the full variable domain: SQTIHQWPATLVQPVGSPLSLECTVEGTSNPNLYWYRQAAGRGLQLLFYSVGIGQISSEVPQNLSASRPQDRQFILSSKKLLLSDSGFYLCAGLGTGGTEAFFGQGTRLTVV.

The gene calls are TRBV11-3 and TRBJ2-5; TRBD2 agrees at 12 bases. Germline V lookup: CDR1 SGHNT, CDR2 YENEEA. V dropped 1 base and J dropped 5; count of bases not matched to a gene: 14. The CDR3 extends over 19 amino acids. The CDR3 bases are TGTGCCAGCAGCTTAGGTCTAGCGGGAGGGCTCATGTCGATGGAGACCCAGTACTTC. It codes for CASSLGLAGGLMSMETQYF.

The sample holds many counts of this clonotype. The V gene is TRBV19, the J gene TRBJ1-2, with no clear D. This CDR3 has 15 amino acids. Trimming shortened V by 3 bases and J by 0 bases, and 11 bases separated the two germline ends. Germline V gene data show CDR1 as LNHDA and CDR2 as SQIVND (reference sequence). The CDR3 sequence: CASSIGGRSNYGYTF. The CDR3 bases are TGTGCCAGTAGTATCGGTGGAAGATCTAACTATGGCTACACCTTC.

The table lists this clonotype with a few counts. This rearrangement joins TRBV10-2 to TRBJ2-5, with 7 bases lining up with TRBD2. The germline V gene encodes CDR1 WSHSY and CDR2 SAAADI. Trimming removed 7 bases from V and 3 bases from J; junction bases left unmatched: 14. This CDR3 spans 16 amino acids. This CDR3 reads CASMGLTSSVEETQYF. In DNA form, the CDR3 reads TGCGCCAGCATGGGATTGACTAGCTCCGTGGAAGAGACCCAGTACTTC.

This clonotype was seen many times. V gene TRBV11-2 combines with J gene TRBJ2-3; no clear D gene. Germline V gene lookup returns CDR1 SGHAT and CDR2 FQNNGV. The V gene lost 6 bases and the J gene lost 2 bases, with 6 bases spanning the gap. The CDR3 has 12 residues. CDR3 loop: CASSSLTDTQYF. DNA of the CDR3: TGTGCCAGCAGTTCCCTCACAGATACGCAGTATTTT.

V usage is TRBV12-3 or TRBV12-4 and J usage is TRBJ1-6; D is perhaps TRBD1 (5 bases). V lost 6 bases and J 10 bases, leaving 22 bases between the germline ends. CDR3 length: 16 residues. The CDR3 protein is CASSKAQTGAGSPLHF. For the CDR3, the DNA is TGTGCCAGCAGCAAAGCCCAAACCGGGGCCGGCTCACCCCTCCACTTT.

This clonotype was seen only a few times. The rearrangement uses TRBV12-3 or TRBV12-4 and TRBJ1-5; unclear D gene. The CDR3 covers 17 residues. V lost 5 bases and J lost 4, with 21 bases in between. The CDR3, as DNA: TGTGCCAGCAGTCCCCATAGGATTTGGGGATTGAATCAGCCCCAGCATTTT. Its translation is CASSPHRIWGLNQPQHF.

The V gene is TRBV7-2, the J gene TRBJ2-5, with D maybe TRBD2 (5 bases). The length of the CDR3 is 13 residues. Germline values: CDR1 SGHTA, CDR2 FQGNSA. V lost 5 bases and J 4 bases, leaving 11 bases between the germline ends. The CDR3 DNA sequence: TGTGCCAGCAGCGCAAATCGGGGAGAGACCCAGTACTTC. It encodes CASSANRGETQYF.

The genes are TRBV25-1 and TRBJ2-3, with 9 bases that match TRBD2. Germline CDR1 reads MGHDK; CDR2 reads SYGVNS. Trimming removed 6 bases from V and 6 bases from J; junction bases left unmatched: 4. The length of the CDR3 is 13 residues. Here the CDR3 reads CASRRTSDDTQYF. The CDR3 DNA is TGTGCCAGCAGAAGGACTAGCGACGATACGCAGTATTTT.

The table lists this clonotype with a few counts. The rearrangement links TRBV20-1 to TRBJ2-7; the D gene is possibly TRBD1 (6 bases). Germline V gene data show CDR1 as DFQATT and CDR2 as SNEGSKA (reference sequence). The germline V and J ends were trimmed by 3 bases and 1 base, with 10 bases remaining between them. This CDR3 has 13 residues. The CDR3 region is CSARDSKSYEQYF. CDR3 DNA sequence: TGCAGTGCTAGGGACAGCAAATCCTACGAGCAGTACTTC.

This clonotype has just one count. The chain is built from TRBV20-1 and TRBJ2-5; no definite D call. Germline V gene sequence: CDR1 DFQATT, CDR2 SNEGSKA (reference sequence). This CDR3 is 12 amino acids long. Deletions cut 6 bases from V and 3 bases from J, with 11 bases between. CDR3 sequence reads: CSATSGEETQYF. CDR3 sequence (DNA): TGCAGTGCCACGTCTGGCGAAGAGACCCAGTACTTC.

This clonotype was found a few times. The CDR3 DNA is TGCGCCAGCAGCTGGGAGGCGGGTTTTCAGCGGACCGCGAACACCGGGGAGCTGTTTTTT. Amino acids: CASSWEAGFQRTANTGELFF. The rearrangement joins TRBV5-1 to TRBJ2-2; D perhaps matches TRBD2 (6 bases). In germline, CDR1 is SGHRS, CDR2 YFSETQ. V shed 3 bases and J shed 0 bases, with 24 bases lying between them. This CDR3 has 20 amino acids.

The V and J genes are TRBV12-3 or TRBV12-4 and TRBJ2-3; TRBD1 or TRBD2 may be the D gene (5 bases each). V was pared by 7 bases and J by 2 bases, with 13 bases between. There are 14 residues in the CDR3. CDR3 in DNA: TGTGCCAGCACCTCTTGGGGGATCACAGATACGCAGTATTTT. Amino acids: CASTSWGITDTQYF.

A few counts support this clonotype. This sequence joins TRBV20-1 and TRBJ2-7; D unclear. From germline, CDR1 is DFQATT and CDR2 SNEGSKA (reference sequence). The CDR3 extends over 12 amino acids. The V end lost 5 bases, the J end lost 0 bases, and 8 bases lay between the germline ends. CDR3 sequence: CSAPESSYEQYF. The CDR3 DNA follows: TGCAGTGCTCCGGAGAGCTCCTACGAGCAGTACTTC.

The chain uses TRBV7-9 and TRBJ1-5; no definite D call. Germline V gene lookup returns CDR1 SEHNR and CDR2 FQNEAQ (reference sequence). The CDR3 has 16 residues. The V end lost 1 base, the J end lost 3 bases, and 13 bases lay between the germline ends. The chain's CDR3 is CASSLGVGRLNQPQHF. CDR3 DNA sequence: TGTGCCAGCAGCTTAGGGGTCGGACGCCTCAATCAGCCCCAGCATTTT. The variable domain in full, with the rest retrieved from reference TRBV7-9 and TRBJ1-5, is DTGVSQNPRHKITKRGQNVTFRCDPISEHNRLYWYRQTLGQGPEFLTYFQNEAQLEKSRLLSDRFSAERPKGSFSTLEIQRTEQGDSAMYLCASSLGVGRLNQPQHFGDGTRLSIL.

There are a few counts of this clonotype. This chain connects TRBV5-4 to TRBJ1-4; tentatively, D is TRBD1 (5 bases). The CDR3 spans 16 residues. Trimming took off 0 bases at V and 3 bases at J, with 12 bases between the two ends. Per germline, CDR1 SGHNT and CDR2 YYREEE (reference sequence). CDR3 loop: CASSLDSGGSNEKLFF. The CDR3 DNA sequence: TGTGCCAGCAGCTTGGATAGCGGGGGGTCTAATGAAAAACTGTTTTTT.

This clonotype was observed at least ten times. V gene TRBV24-1 combines with J gene TRBJ1-2; no definite D call. Germline CDR1 reads KGHDR; CDR2 reads SFDVKD. This CDR3 comprises 11 residues. Trimming removed 8 bases at V and 4 bases at J, with 7 bases between. The CDR3 spells CATKGCYGYTF. The CDR3 region has the DNA TGTGCCACCAAGGGTTGCTATGGCTACACCTTC.

This clonotype rates as medium-sized. V and J are TRBV28 and TRBJ1-5; D ambiguous. Germline V lookup: CDR1 MDHEN, CDR2 SYDVKM. The CDR3 consists of 16 residues. The ends were cut back, 6 bases at V and 2 bases at J, with 17 bases in the middle. Here the CDR3 reads CASSMRGYSGNQPQHF. The CDR3 nucleotides read TGTGCCAGCAGCATGAGAGGGTATAGTGGCAATCAGCCCCAGCATTTT.

The chain has TRBV7-9 and TRBJ2-1, with unresolved D. This CDR3 spans 13 amino acids. V lost 2 bases to trimming and J lost 4 bases, with 6 bases between them. Germline V gene lookup returns CDR1 SEHNR and CDR2 FQNEAQ (reference sequence). CDR3 protein: CASSLYLYNEQFF. CDR3 bases: TGTGCCAGCAGCTTATACCTTTACAATGAGCAGTTCTTC.